This TCR beta chain was obtained from a study of graft-versus-host responses after intestinal transplantation. This CDR3 has 15 amino acids. The germline gives CDR1 LNHDA, CDR2 SQIVND (reference sequence). The V and J ends lost 9 bases and 10 bases respectively, with 27 bases between them. TCRdb's copy holds only in-frame clones and misses some; the assay was immunoSEQ multiplex PCR. Among 100,000 or so clones listed, over 75% were seen once. About this clone itself: Its target is unknown.

The rearrangement uses TRBV19 and TRBJ1-2; D call uncertain. The sequence was collected from a human donor who was the organ donor for an intestinal transplant. Sequenced here: unstimulated CD4+ T cells sorted from spleen or lymph node cells, sampled before transplant. The CDR3 coding sequence is TGTGCCAGACCCCCCGGCGGCAGTCTAAATATAATCTACACCTTC. This encodes CARPPGGSLNIIYTF.